The source of this T cell receptor (beta chain) is a study of blood T cell repertoires in COVID-19. Clones were sequenced by immunoSEQ multiplex PCR, and TCRdb holds only the in-frame ones, with some missing. The sample consists of some 120,000 clones, around nine tenths of them appearing once. This clone was detected once. The length of the CDR3 is 13 residues. Germline values: CDR1 GTSNPN, CDR2 SVGIG (reference sequence). V was pared by 4 bases and J by 5 bases, with 15 bases between. Sequencing input: peripheral blood. The chain carries TRBV30 and TRBJ2-7; the D gene is possibly TRBD1 (5 bases). This TCR was sampled from a man aged 50-60 years with COVID-19, enrolled during active disease. The CDR3 nucleotides read TGTGCCTGGATCCATAGGACACGGGACGAGCAGTACTTC. Its protein is CAWIHRTRDEQYF.